This is a list of T cell receptor beta chains from one sample in a study of blood T cell repertoires in COVID-19. Method: immunoSEQ multiplex PCR; TCRdb's copy keeps in-frame clones and lacks some. The data show some 670,000 clones, over 80% seen once. Material for sequencing was peripheral blood. The receptors come from a woman in her late teens or twenties with acute or convalescent COVID-19. The CDR3 runs from the conserved cysteine through the conserved F or W. Each record gives: CDR3 DNA, CDR3 protein, V gene, D gene, J gene, clone size. The D gene is left open where the match is weak. Clone sizes are given selectively: once, few, many, or a class where the clone is expanded.

CDR3nt: TGTGCCACCAGCAGAGAGGTTACAGGGTTTTACGAGCAGTACTTC
CDR3aa: CATSREVTGFYEQYF
v_gene: TRBV15
d_gene: -
j_gene: TRBJ2-7
abundance: -

CDR3nt: TGTGCCAGCAGTGAATCAATCAGGGGCCCCTACGAGCAGTACTTC
CDR3aa: CASSESIRGPYEQYF
v_gene: TRBV25-1
d_gene: -
j_gene: TRBJ2-7
abundance: -

CDR3nt: TGTGCCAGTAGTCCCAACCCGGACAGGGGAAAAGGGTCGCTGAAACGAACTAATGAAAAACTGTTTTTT
CDR3aa: CASSPNPDRGKGSLKRTNEKLFF
v_gene: TRBV19
d_gene: TRBD1
j_gene: TRBJ1-4
abundance: -

CDR3nt: TGCGCCAGCAGCTTGGACCCCTCGGGGGGGAGGGATGAAAAACTGTTTTTT
CDR3aa: CASSLDPSGGRDEKLFF
v_gene: TRBV5-1
d_gene: -
j_gene: TRBJ1-4
abundance: -

CDR3nt: TGCGCCAGCGGGCCGGGACACCTAGGAGGCGAGCAGTACTTC
CDR3aa: CASGPGHLGGEQYF
v_gene: TRBV5-1
d_gene: -
j_gene: TRBJ2-7
abundance: -

CDR3nt: TGTGCCAGCAGCCCAAACCCGGGGGGCTATGGCTACACCTTC
CDR3aa: CASSPNPGGYGYTF
v_gene: TRBV3-1/TRBV3-2
d_gene: -
j_gene: TRBJ1-2
abundance: -

CDR3nt: TGTGCCTGGACTTACGGGAAGAACACTGAAGCTTTCTTT
CDR3aa: CAWTYGKNTEAFF
v_gene: TRBV30
d_gene: -
j_gene: TRBJ1-1
abundance: -

CDR3nt: TGTGCCAGCAGCTCCCCACTAGCGGGGGCATTGTACCAAGAGACCCAGTACTTC
CDR3aa: CASSSPLAGALYQETQYF
v_gene: TRBV13
d_gene: TRBD2
j_gene: TRBJ2-5
abundance: -

CDR3nt: TGTGCCTGGAGACGGACAGGGGCAGATACGCAGTATTTT
CDR3aa: CAWRRTGADTQYF
v_gene: TRBV30
d_gene: TRBD1
j_gene: TRBJ2-3
abundance: -

CDR3nt: TGTGCCAGCGCCAGCGGGGGGGCCGCAGATACGCAGTATTTT
CDR3aa: CASASGGAADTQYF
v_gene: TRBV6-4
d_gene: TRBD2
j_gene: TRBJ2-3
abundance: few

CDR3nt: TGTGCCAGTAGTATTGACTACACTGAAGCTTTCTTT
CDR3aa: CASSIDYTEAFF
v_gene: TRBV19
d_gene: -
j_gene: TRBJ1-1
abundance: -

CDR3nt: TGCGCCAGCAGCCATCAGGGGGTGGACACTGAAGCTTTCTTT
CDR3aa: CASSHQGVDTEAFF
v_gene: TRBV5-1
d_gene: TRBD1
j_gene: TRBJ1-1
abundance: once

CDR3nt: TGTGCCAGTAGTATAGTCCCAGGGGGCGTCTCTGGGGCCAACGTCCTGACTTTC
CDR3aa: CASSIVPGGVSGANVLTF
v_gene: TRBV19
d_gene: TRBD1
j_gene: TRBJ2-6
abundance: -

CDR3nt: TGTGCCAGTAGTATAGATGTTGGGCCCAATCAGCCCCAGCATTTT
CDR3aa: CASSIDVGPNQPQHF
v_gene: TRBV19
d_gene: -
j_gene: TRBJ1-5
abundance: once

CDR3nt: TGTGCCAGTAGTATATCCTACCTCAATGAGCAGTTCTTC
CDR3aa: CASSISYLNEQFF
v_gene: TRBV19
d_gene: -
j_gene: TRBJ2-1
abundance: -

CDR3nt: TGTGCCAGCAGCCAAGAATCAAGGGGGCCGGCTGGCTACACCTTC
CDR3aa: CASSQESRGPAGYTF
v_gene: TRBV5-8
d_gene: TRBD1
j_gene: TRBJ1-2
abundance: -

CDR3nt: TGCAGCGTGGTTGGTCACGGTGAGCAGTTCTTC
CDR3aa: CSVVGHGEQFF
v_gene: TRBV29-1
d_gene: -
j_gene: TRBJ2-1
abundance: -

CDR3nt: TGCGCCAGCAGCCAAACCTCGGGACTGCTCAAGTATTTT
CDR3aa: CASSQTSGLLKYF
v_gene: TRBV4-1
d_gene: -
j_gene: TRBJ2-3
abundance: few

CDR3nt: TGTGCCAGCAGCTTCGACAGGGGCCCCCTCTACGAGCAGTACTTC
CDR3aa: CASSFDRGPLYEQYF
v_gene: TRBV11-2
d_gene: TRBD1
j_gene: TRBJ2-7
abundance: -

CDR3nt: TGTGCCAGCAGCTCCGTTGTTTCACAGGGGACTGCTTACTTTTACACAGATACGCAGTATTTT
CDR3aa: CASSSVVSQGTAYFYTDTQYF
v_gene: TRBV6-6
d_gene: -
j_gene: TRBJ2-3
abundance: -

CDR3nt: TGTGCCATCAGTGATGGACAGAGAAATGAAAAACTGTTTTTT
CDR3aa: CAISDGQRNEKLFF
v_gene: TRBV10-3
d_gene: -
j_gene: TRBJ1-4
abundance: -

CDR3nt: TGCAGCCAATTGAGTACGGATTCGGGCACTGAAGCTTTCTTT
CDR3aa: CSQLSTDSGTEAFF
v_gene: TRBV29-1
d_gene: -
j_gene: TRBJ1-1
abundance: -

CDR3nt: TGTGCCAGCAGTGGACAGGCGTCCACTCGGCCCCAGCATTTT
CDR3aa: CASSGQASTRPQHF
v_gene: TRBV27
d_gene: TRBD1
j_gene: TRBJ1-5
abundance: -

CDR3nt: TGTGCCAGCAGCTTGGCCTCGTGGAGAGGGTATGGCTACACCTTC
CDR3aa: CASSLASWRGYGYTF
v_gene: TRBV5-6
d_gene: -
j_gene: TRBJ1-2
abundance: -

CDR3nt: TGTGCCAGCAGCCAAGTGGGGATCAGGGACACCATATATTTT
CDR3aa: CASSQVGIRDTIYF
v_gene: TRBV3-1/TRBV3-2
d_gene: -
j_gene: TRBJ1-3
abundance: once

CDR3nt: TGCGCCAGCAGCCACCCACAGGGGGCCAACACTGAAGCTTTCTTT
CDR3aa: CASSHPQGANTEAFF
v_gene: TRBV4-1
d_gene: TRBD1
j_gene: TRBJ1-1
abundance: -

CDR3nt: TGTGCCAGCAGTTACGACCGGGACAGCAGATGGTATGGCTACACCTTC
CDR3aa: CASSYDRDSRWYGYTF
v_gene: TRBV27
d_gene: TRBD1
j_gene: TRBJ1-2
abundance: -

CDR3nt: TGTGCCAGCGGAGCTCTTGCAAGAACCGGGGAGCTGTTTTTT
CDR3aa: CASGALARTGELFF
v_gene: TRBV5-4
d_gene: -
j_gene: TRBJ2-2
abundance: -

CDR3nt: TGTGCCAGCAGCAGGGAAGATTGGTCTGAAGCTTTCTTT
CDR3aa: CASSREDWSEAFF
v_gene: TRBV12-3/TRBV12-4
d_gene: -
j_gene: TRBJ1-1
abundance: -

CDR3nt: TGTGCCAGTATGGATAGGCAGGGGAATAGCAATGAGCAGTTCTTC
CDR3aa: CASMDRQGNSNEQFF
v_gene: TRBV19
d_gene: -
j_gene: TRBJ2-1
abundance: -

CDR3nt: TGTGCCAGCAGGCGGACAGGGGTGAACACTGAAGCTTTCTTT
CDR3aa: CASRRTGVNTEAFF
v_gene: TRBV6-5
d_gene: TRBD1
j_gene: TRBJ1-1
abundance: -

CDR3nt: TGTGCCAGCAGTTTGCGGGGGGGCCAGTACGAGCAGTACTTC
CDR3aa: CASSLRGGQYEQYF
v_gene: TRBV27
d_gene: TRBD2
j_gene: TRBJ2-7
abundance: -

CDR3nt: TGTGCCAGCAGCACAGGGTACGAGCAGTACTTC
CDR3aa: CASSTGYEQYF
v_gene: TRBV25-1
d_gene: -
j_gene: TRBJ2-7
abundance: -

CDR3nt: TGTGCCAGCAGCACTAGCGGGGGGGACACAGATACGCAGTATTTT
CDR3aa: CASSTSGGDTDTQYF
v_gene: TRBV7-7
d_gene: TRBD2
j_gene: TRBJ2-3
abundance: -

CDR3nt: TGTGCCAGCAGTGAAGTCGCGGGCTACACCTTC
CDR3aa: CASSEVAGYTF
v_gene: TRBV2
d_gene: -
j_gene: TRBJ1-2
abundance: -

CDR3nt: TGCGCCAGCAGCCCGACAGGGTGGGGGGAAATGAACACTGAAGCTTTCTTT
CDR3aa: CASSPTGWGEMNTEAFF
v_gene: TRBV5-1
d_gene: TRBD1
j_gene: TRBJ1-1
abundance: -

CDR3nt: TGTGCCAGCAGCTTAGTAGGAGGGGACACTGAAGCTTTCTTT
CDR3aa: CASSLVGGDTEAFF
v_gene: TRBV7-9
d_gene: -
j_gene: TRBJ1-1
abundance: -

CDR3nt: TGCGCCAGCAGCCATGGTCGCCTAGCCCTCACCGGGGAGCTGTTTTTT
CDR3aa: CASSHGRLALTGELFF
v_gene: TRBV4-1
d_gene: -
j_gene: TRBJ2-2
abundance: once

CDR3nt: TGTGCCAGCAGCGGTTGGGGACAGGGGGTCGGTGAAGCTTTCTTT
CDR3aa: CASSGWGQGVGEAFF
v_gene: TRBV9
d_gene: TRBD1
j_gene: TRBJ1-1
abundance: -

CDR3nt: TGTGCCAGCTCCACGGGGAGAATTGGCTACACCTTC
CDR3aa: CASSTGRIGYTF
v_gene: TRBV18
d_gene: -
j_gene: TRBJ1-2
abundance: -

CDR3nt: TGTGCCAGCAGTTCGGGGTTCGTTAGTGAAGCTTTCTTT
CDR3aa: CASSSGFVSEAFF
v_gene: TRBV12-3/TRBV12-4
d_gene: -
j_gene: TRBJ1-1
abundance: -

CDR3nt: TGTGCCAGCAGCTTCAGCGGGGGGGCCGGTGAGCAGTTCTTC
CDR3aa: CASSFSGGAGEQFF
v_gene: TRBV3-1/TRBV3-2
d_gene: TRBD2
j_gene: TRBJ2-1
abundance: -

CDR3nt: TGTGCCACCAGTGACGGGGACAGGGCCCTTGGTGGCTACACCTTC
CDR3aa: CATSDGDRALGGYTF
v_gene: TRBV24-1
d_gene: TRBD1
j_gene: TRBJ1-2
abundance: once

CDR3nt: TGTGCCAGCAGTGACTCGGCTAGCGGGGGGAATGAGCAGTTCTTC
CDR3aa: CASSDSASGGNEQFF
v_gene: TRBV6-4
d_gene: TRBD2
j_gene: TRBJ2-1
abundance: -

CDR3nt: TGCGCCAGCAGCCAAGATGCGGGGGGTGGAAATGAGCAGTTCTTC
CDR3aa: CASSQDAGGGNEQFF
v_gene: TRBV4-3
d_gene: TRBD2
j_gene: TRBJ2-1
abundance: once

CDR3nt: TGTGCCAGCTCTCCGGGGGGGAACACTGAAGCTTTCTTT
CDR3aa: CASSPGGNTEAFF
v_gene: TRBV6-5
d_gene: -
j_gene: TRBJ1-1
abundance: -

CDR3nt: TGCGCCAGCAGTAAGAGCGGGGGTGCAGATACGCAGTATTTT
CDR3aa: CASSKSGGADTQYF
v_gene: TRBV4-3
d_gene: TRBD2
j_gene: TRBJ2-3
abundance: few

CDR3nt: TGTGCCAGCAGTTACCGGTATATTAGCAATCAGCCCCAGCATTTT
CDR3aa: CASSYRYISNQPQHF
v_gene: TRBV6-5
d_gene: -
j_gene: TRBJ1-5
abundance: -

CDR3nt: TGTGCCGTGGGGCCAGGGGGGTACCTTGAAGCTTTCTTT
CDR3aa: CAVGPGGYLEAFF
v_gene: TRBV19
d_gene: TRBD1
j_gene: TRBJ1-1
abundance: once